This T cell receptor beta chain was sequenced for a study of beta chain features in type 1 diabetes. Study at large: Analysis included 100 million to 110 million sorted cells drawn from all samples. Study-level results: VDJ junctions from patients with type 1 diabetes contained fewer insertions and more deletions. Comparison showed that naive, central memory and Treg TCRB repertoires appeared more similar among patients than among healthy donors.

On this clone itself: Its antigen is as yet unknown.

Using CD45RO/CCR7/CD25/CD127/CD95/CD27, CD4+ naive, central memory, regulatory and stem cell-like memory cells were sorted. CDR1 is SQVTM and CDR2 is ANQGSEA in the germline V gene. V lost 5 bases, J lost 7 bases, and 8 bases stayed unmatched. The CDR3 consists of 13 residues. The study reverse transcribed the entire isolated RNA, so it sequenced expressed TCRB transcripts. Profiling relied on immunoSEQ multiplex PCR, and the TCRdb table lists in-frame clones only, not all of them. This sample has hundreds of thousands of clones; about 70% occur once, and the top ten carry almost 0.055%. This clonotype was sampled from a man younger than 40 in good health. The sample was naive CD4+ T cells from blood. The chain has TRBV29-1 and TRBJ1-5; 7 bases align to TRBD1. CDR3 coding DNA: TGCAGCGTTCGGGAGGGGGCCCACCAGCCCCAGCATTTT. Translated: CSVREGAHQPQHF.